These 9 T cell receptor beta chains share one sample of origin, sequenced in a study of cytomegalovirus exposure and HLA in healthy donors. The PCR ran on 60 Vbeta and 13 Jbeta primers. This table comes from immunoSEQ multiplex PCR, and its TCRdb copy is limited to in-frame clones, with some not included. The table has under 200,000 clones, 80% seen once. Source material: PBMCs. The receptors originated from a woman in her forties or fifties in good health and CMV-seropositive.

J is TRBJ2-7 and V is TRBV5-4, with 8 positions matching TRBD2. Trimming at V came to 0 bases and at J to 0 bases, leaving 2 bases not matched to a gene. This CDR3 is 15 amino acids long. Germline V gene sequence: CDR1 SGHNT, CDR2 YYREEE (reference sequence). The DNA of the CDR3 is TGTGCCAGCAGCTTGGTGGGACTAGGCTCCTACGAGCAGTACTTC. As protein: CASSLVGLGSYEQYF.

The chain is built from TRBV4-3 and TRBJ2-7; a weak D match, TRBD1 (5 bases). Trimming cost V 0 bases and J 2 bases, with 11 bases left between them. The CDR3 extends over 15 amino acids. Germline values: CDR1 LGHNA, CDR2 YSLEER. In DNA, the CDR3 is TGCGCCAGCAGCCAAGATAAGCAGGGAACCTACGAGCAGTACTTC. As protein: CASSQDKQGTYEQYF.

As concerns this clone: A read error may produce the germline difference seen at one junction end. This chain joins TRBV7-9 and TRBJ2-7; maybe TRBD1 (5 bases). This CDR3 region has 13 residues. The germline V gene encodes CDR1 SEHNR and CDR2 FQNEAQ (reference sequence). DNA for the CDR3: TGTTCCAGCAGCTTGGACACAGTTGCTAAGCAGTACTTC. The encoded protein is CSSSLDTVAKQYF.

The chain combines TRBV7-9 with TRBJ2-7, with D possibly being TRBD2 (5 bases). The ends were cut back, 5 bases at V and 0 bases at J, with 14 bases in the middle. CDR3 size: 15 residues. The germline gives CDR1 SEHNR, CDR2 FQNEAQ (reference sequence). The CDR3 is CASSNIATDSYEQYF. The CDR3 bases are TGTGCCAGCAGCAATATAGCGACTGACTCCTACGAGCAGTACTTC. Supplemented by reference TRBV7-9 and TRBJ2-7, the full variable domain reads DTGVSQNPRHKITKRGQNVTFRCDPISEHNRLYWYRQTLGQGPEFLTYFQNEAQLEKSRLLSDRFSAERPKGSFSTLEIQRTEQGDSAMYLCASSNIATDSYEQYFGPGTRLTVT.

The CDR3 region has the DNA TGTGCCAGTACTGGACAGGGATTCGGTACCGGGGAGCTGTTTTTT. Residues: CASTGQGFGTGELFF. The rearrangement uses TRBV19 and TRBJ2-2; 8 bases line up with TRBD1. After removal of 7 bases from V and 5 bases from J, the junction contained 9 bases not matched to a gene. The germline CDR1 and CDR2 sequences are LNHDA and SQIVND (reference sequence). This CDR3 region has 15 residues.

The CDR3 protein is CASSSPSREAFF. In nucleotides, the CDR3 is TGTGCCAGCAGTTCCCCCAGCAGGGAAGCTTTCTTT. V usage is TRBV6-5 and J usage is TRBJ1-1; no clear D gene. The V gene's germline CDR1 is MNHEY and CDR2 SVGAGI. This CDR3 has 12 amino acids. Trimming stripped 4 bases from V and 8 bases from J, with 11 bases between.

A remark on this clone: A read error may produce the germline difference seen at one junction end. This chain uses TRBV4-2 with TRBJ1-2, with TRBD1 as a possible D gene (6 bases). Germline V lookup: CDR1 LGHNA, CDR2 YNFKEQ. This CDR3 is 16 amino acids long. CDR3: CACSQEGQNPNYGYTF. The CDR3 DNA is TGTGCCTGCAGCCAAGAAGGACAGAACCCTAACTATGGCTACACCTTC.

The chain is built from TRBV11-2 and TRBJ1-3; D is ambiguous. V was clipped by 5 bases and J by 0 bases, with 8 bases between them. This CDR3 is built from 14 residues. Per germline, CDR1 SGHAT and CDR2 FQNNGV. The CDR3 region is CASSPQVSGNTIYF. CDR3 DNA: TGTGCCAGCAGCCCCCAGGTCTCTGGAAACACCATATATTTT.

This chain connects TRBV4-3 to TRBJ2-7; 7 bases fit TRBD1. The V segment lost 0 bases and the J segment 6 bases; nucleotides outside the gene matches: 8. CDR1 LGHNA and CDR2 YSLEER come from the germline V gene. This CDR3 has 15 residues. In DNA, the CDR3 is TGCGCCAGCAGCCAAGATAGCAGGGGGTCCCGCGAGCAGTACTTC. Its translation is CASSQDSRGSREQYF.